This T cell receptor (beta chain) was recorded in a study of CD8 T cells in ankylosing spondylitis. General observations from the study: According to the report, clones linked to the disease were significantly enriched in matched synovial fluid samples taken from ankylosing spondylitis patients. Relatively scarce in peripheral blood, disease-linked clones were CD8+.

Using its own MiXCR run on the 5' RACE reads, TCRdb lists one record per CDR3 protein. The data hold under 150,000 distinct CDR3 sequences, with roughly 8.8% observed a single time. This CDR3 spans 13 amino acids. Trimming removed 0 bases at V and 8 bases at J, with 9 bases between. CDR1 and CDR2 from the germline V gene are SGHRS and YFSETQ. This clonotype was counted only a few times. Antigen unknown. V is TRBV5-1 and J is TRBJ2-1; no clear D. Sequencing used blood, either unsorted or a sorted T cell fraction (not recorded which). This TCR derives from a male donor with ankylosing spondylitis or in good health (not recorded which). This CDR3 is CASSLAWVDEQFF. The CDR3 nucleotides read TGCGCCAGCAGCTTGGCGTGGGTGGATGAGCAGTTCTTC.